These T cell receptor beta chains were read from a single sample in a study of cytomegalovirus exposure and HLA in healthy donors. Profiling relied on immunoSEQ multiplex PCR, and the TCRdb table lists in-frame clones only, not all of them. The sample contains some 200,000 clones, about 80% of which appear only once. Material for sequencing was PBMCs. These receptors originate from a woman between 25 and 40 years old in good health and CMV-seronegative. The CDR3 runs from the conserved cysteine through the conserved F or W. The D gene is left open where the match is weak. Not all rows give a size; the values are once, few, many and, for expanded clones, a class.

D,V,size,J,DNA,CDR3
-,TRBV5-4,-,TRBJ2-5,TGTGCCAGCAGCCGCGGCAGCGGCCAAGAGACCCAGTACTTC,CASSRGSGQETQYF
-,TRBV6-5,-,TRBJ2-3,TGTGCCAGCAGTTACGGGAGCCTCACAGATACGCAGTATTTT,CASSYGSLTDTQYF
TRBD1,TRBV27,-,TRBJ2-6,TGTGCCAGCAGTCGGGACAGGGATGCTGGGGCCAACGGCCTGACTTTC,CASSRDRDAGANGLTF
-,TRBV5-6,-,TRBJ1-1,TGTGCCAGCAGTCAACGTTGGGGGCAGCTGAACACTGAAGCTTTCTTT,CASSQRWGQLNTEAFF
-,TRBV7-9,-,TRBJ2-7,TGTGCCAGCACCGCCGGTCGGGGTCGGCTCTACGAGCAGTACTTC,CASTAGRGRLYEQYF
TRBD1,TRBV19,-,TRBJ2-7,TGTGCCAGTAGTATCGCAGGGGGCGCGGTTTACGAGCAGTACTTC,CASSIAGGAVYEQYF
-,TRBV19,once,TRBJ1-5,TGTGCCAGTAGTCTCGGGGGAGGAAGACAGCCCCAGCATTTT,CASSLGGGRQPQHF
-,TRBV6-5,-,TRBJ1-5,TGTGCCAGCAGTTACTCGGAGGGGAATCAGCCCCAGCATTTT,CASSYSEGNQPQHF
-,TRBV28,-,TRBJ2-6,TGTGCCAGCAGTTTCACGGGCTCTGGGGCCAACGTCCTGACTTTC,CASSFTGSGANVLTF
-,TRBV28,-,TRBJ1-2,TGTGCCAGCAGTTCCAGGGCCATAGCTAACTATGGCTACACCTTC,CASSSRAIANYGYTF
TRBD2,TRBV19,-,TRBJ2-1,TGTGCCAGTAAGGGACTAGCGGGGGGGCAGGAGCAGTTCTTC,CASKGLAGGQEQFF
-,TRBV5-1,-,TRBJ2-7,TGCGCCAGCAGTCGAGGGGAGGTCGGCGAGCAGTACTTC,CASSRGEVGEQYF
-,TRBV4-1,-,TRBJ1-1,TGCGCCAGCAGCCAAGGTCTTCCGCGGAACACTGAAGCTTTCTTT,CASSQGLPRNTEAFF
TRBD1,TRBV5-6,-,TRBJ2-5,TGTGCCAGCAGCCATGGGACAGGGCAGCAAGAGACCCAGTACTTC,CASSHGTGQQETQYF
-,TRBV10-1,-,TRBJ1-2,TGCGCCAGCAGTGACGACGGGGACTATGGCTACACCTTC,CASSDDGDYGYTF
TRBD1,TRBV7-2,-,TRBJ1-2,TGTGCCAGCAGCGAGGGGGGACAGCCCTACTATGGCTACACCTTC,CASSEGGQPYYGYTF